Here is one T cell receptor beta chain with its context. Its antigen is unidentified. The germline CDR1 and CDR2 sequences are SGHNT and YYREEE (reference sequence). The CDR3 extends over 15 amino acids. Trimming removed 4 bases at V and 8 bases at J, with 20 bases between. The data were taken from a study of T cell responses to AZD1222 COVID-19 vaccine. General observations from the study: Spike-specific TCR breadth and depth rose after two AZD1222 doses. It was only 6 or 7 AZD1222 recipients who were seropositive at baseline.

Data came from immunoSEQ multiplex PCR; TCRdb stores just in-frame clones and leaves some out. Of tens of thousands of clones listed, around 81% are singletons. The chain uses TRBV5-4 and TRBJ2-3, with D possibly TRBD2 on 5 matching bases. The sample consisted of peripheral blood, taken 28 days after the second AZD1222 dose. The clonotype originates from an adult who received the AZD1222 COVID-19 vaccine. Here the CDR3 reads CASSLQTSPAGTQYF. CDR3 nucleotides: TGTGCCAGCAGCCTACAAACTAGTCCCGCGGGTACGCAGTATTTT.